This entry concerns a single T cell receptor (beta chain). The antigen this receptor binds is unknown. No much larger clone is present one base from it, and per-base qualities are unavailable. Germline trimming: 0 bases from V, 3 bases from J; junction bases outside gene matches: 5. The germline V gene provides CDR1 MGHRA and CDR2 YSYEKL. Reading from cysteine to phenylalanine, the CDR3 counts 16 amino acids. Just the 48-base CDR3 DNA is kept, in frame starting at base 1. Preparation of the library involved the immunoSEQ multiplex PCR assay. For most patients, genomic DNA was isolated with the Qiagen DNeasy Blood and Tissue Kit and shipped frozen to Adaptive Biotechnologies for TCR sequencing. For most patients, high-throughput TCR-beta CDR3 sequencing of genomic DNA was performed by Adaptive Biotechnologies. In the authors' own workflow: TCR sequencing data were retrieved from Adaptive's ImmunoSEQ software for 15 to 20 patients, whereas three other patients were processed with MiXCR and VDJtools. To correct CD4 versus CD8 sorting errors, sequences present in both subsets at a frequency ratio below 5:1 were removed. CDR3 nucleotide sequences shared by donor and recipient were removed because the origin of these sequences could not be assigned. Alloreactive clones required at least 2-fold expansion over unstimulated cells and minimum CFSE-low frequency of 0.002% (template counts) or 0.001% (read counts). Mappable clones were those detected in sequenced pre-transplant spleen, lymph node, or MLR CFSE-low populations of the donor or recipient. Cumulative frequency of alloreactive clones was calculated as a percentage of all sequences weighted by copy number. TCRdb limited this immuneACCESS table to in-frame rearrangements with V and J called. A share of clones is missing; checked studies link under half to unresolved V genes, and the rest is unexplained. The DNA was the basis for D and trimming; V, J and clone size are from that table. Here the sample has tens of thousands of clones; about nine tenths occur a single time. Around 8% of the sample belongs to the ten largest clones.

The data belong to a study of graft-versus-host responses after intestinal transplantation (dated by TCRdb to about 2021). Study-level background: The transplants that recipients got were multivisceral, liver-intestinal, or isolated intestinal. A cohort of about two dozen intestinal transplant recipients, including one retransplant, was enrolled, and 3 patients lacking pretransplant specimens were excluded. Every recipient was given anti-thymocyte globulin induction, followed by around three years of maintenance tacrolimus and steroids. A peak of at least 4% donor T cells among recipient peripheral blood mononuclear cells was the definition used for donor T cell macrochimerism. Graft-versus-host and host-versus-graft alloreactive T cell clones were tracked in the graft, circulation and bone marrow after intestinal transplantation using bulk TCR-beta CDR3 sequencing. Rather than going through the commercial service, samples from three later patients were sequenced in-house on an Illumina MiSeq and processed with MiXCR. Alloreactive clones were identified by sequencing pre-transplant mixed lymphocyte reaction products and comparing these products with unstimulated pre-transplant donor and recipient T cells.

Study-wide conclusions, independent of this receptor: In patients with donor T cell macrochimerism, the allografts had high GvH to HvG T cell clonal ratios. GvH clones were detected in recipient bone marrow, and some appeared earlier in ileal mucosa or blood, consistent with an intestinal mucosal origin. The conclusions were limited by the relatively low number and heterogeneity of the intestinal transplant patients. Early after transplant, peak levels of circulating GvH clones were associated with declines in HvG clones.

The sample's time point label, decoded: cells obtained before transplantation from donor or recipient. CD3+CD4+ and CD3+CD8+ populations were FACS-sorted from unstimulated pre-transplant donor and recipient cells taken from spleen or lymph nodes. This TCR was sampled from a human donor who was the organ donor for an intestinal transplant. The material sequenced was unstimulated CD8+ T cells sorted from spleen or lymph node cells, taken before transplant. The rearrangement combines TRBV4-1 with TRBJ2-7, and 10 bases in between align with TRBD2. At the DNA level, the sequence is TGCGCCAGCAGCCAAGATGGACTAGCGGCTTTCTACGAGCAGTACTTC. This translates into CASSQDGLAAFYEQYF.